The 17 T cell receptor beta chains below were found in one sample sequenced in a study of Ad26.COV2.S vaccination and SARS-CoV-2 variants. Produced via immunoSEQ multiplex PCR; TCRdb's table is partial and in-frame only. This repertoire shows more than 300,000 clones, around four fifths found once; its top ten account for 2% to 2.5%. This sample's treatment: some 19 received Ad26.COV2.S at low or high dose, single or two shots; roughly five received placebo; per-sample allocation not given. Following the first vaccine or placebo injection, samples were taken on day 63. The sequenced sample was peripheral blood, obtained in a trial of Ad26.COV2.S vaccine versus placebo. The receptors were gathered from a person aged 18 to 59 who received the Ad26.COV2.S COVID-19 vaccine or a placebo.

A single count supports this clone. CDR3 DNA sequence: TGCAGTGCTAGTTTTGGAGCCGGGATCCTGGTCAATGAGCAGTTCTTC. Its translation is CSASFGAGILVNEQFF. V is TRBV20-1 and J is TRBJ2-1, with a weak D call TRBD2 (5 bases). Between the trimmed V and J ends, which lost 3 bases and 6 bases, there was a span of 21 bases. The CDR3 is made up of 16 amino acids. Germline V gene lookup returns CDR1 DFQATT and CDR2 SNEGSKA (reference sequence).

In DNA form, the CDR3 reads TGCAGCGTTGAAGCCCGAACACCAGGGGGGGCGGGCTATGGCTACACCTTC. Its protein product is CSVEARTPGGAGYGYTF. The V and J genes are TRBV29-1 and TRBJ1-2, with 7 bases matching TRBD1. V trimming: 1 base; J trimming: 4 bases; junction bases outside the gene matches: 15. Germline CDR1 and CDR2: SQVTM and ANQGSEA. The CDR3 runs to 17 residues.

This chain joins TRBV6-5 and TRBJ1-3; 7 bases are a match to TRBD1. The CDR3 consists of 16 residues. CDR1 is MNHEY and CDR2 is SVGAGI in the germline V gene. The J segment lost 4 bases and the V segment lost 4 bases, leaving 10 bases of the junction unmatched. DNA of the CDR3: TGTGCCAGCAGTTTAGTCCCAGGGGGAAAAGGAAACACCATATATTTT. Protein product: CASSLVPGGKGNTIYF.

The rearrangement uses TRBV3-1 (or the pseudogene TRBV3-2) and TRBJ2-1; TRBD2 agrees at 9 bases. Germline V gene data show CDR1 as LGHDT and CDR2 as YNNKEL (reference sequence). The junction had 5 bases not matched to a gene; V was cut back by 1 base and J by 4 bases. This CDR3 is built from 16 residues. The CDR3 here is CASSQVERGAYNEQFF. The CDR3 region has the DNA TGTGCCAGCAGCCAAGTTGAGCGGGGGGCGTACAATGAGCAGTTCTTC.

The chain combines TRBV30 with TRBJ1-1; D is ambiguous. Trimming shortened V by 1 base and J by 0 bases, and 9 bases separated the two germline ends. The germline V gene has CDR1 GTSNPN and CDR2 SVGIG (reference sequence). The CDR3 runs to 14 residues. CDR3 DNA sequence: TGTGCCTGGAGTGGGCTCTCCTTGAACACTGAAGCTTTCTTT. Translation gives CAWSGLSLNTEAFF.

The gene calls are TRBV3-1 (or the pseudogene TRBV3-2) and TRBJ1-6; weak D call: TRBD1 (5 bases). CDR3 length: 19 residues. V gave up 0 bases and J gave up 0 bases, with 15 bases separating them. The germline gives CDR1 LGHDT, CDR2 YNNKEL (reference sequence). The DNA of the CDR3 is TGTGCCAGCAGCCAAGATAGTAACAGGCAATTCTCCTATAATTCACCCCTCCACTTT. As protein: CASSQDSNRQFSYNSPLHF.

The chain couples TRBV18 to TRBJ1-1, with D perhaps matching TRBD1 (6 bases). Germline loops: CDR1 KGHSH, CDR2 LQKENI. This CDR3 contains 14 residues. Deletions cut 3 bases from V and 6 bases from J, with 14 bases between. The CDR3 nucleotides read TGTGCCAGCTCACCCGACAGGTTCCGGGCTGAAGCTTTCTTT. Its translation: CASSPDRFRAEAFF. The whole variable domain, filled in from reference TRBV18 and TRBJ1-1, reads NAGVMQNPRHLVRRRGQEARLRCSPMKGHSHVYWYRQLPEEGLKFMVYLQKENIIDESGMPKERFSAEFPKEGPSILRIQQVVRGDSAAYFCASSPDRFRAEAFFGQGTRLTVV.

This clone showed up just once. This sequence joins TRBV4-1 and TRBJ2-4; 7 bases map to TRBD1. V shed 2 bases, J shed 0 bases, and the junction held 13 bases outside the gene matches. CDR3 length equals 19 residues. Per the germline V gene, CDR1 is MGHRA and CDR2 is YSYEKL. CDR3 protein: CASSQNVVGQGVAKNIQYF. The CDR3 DNA is TGCGCCAGCAGCCAAAACGTCGTGGGGCAGGGGGTAGCCAAAAACATTCAGTACTTC.

This sequence joins TRBV7-9 and TRBJ2-5; the D is unclear. This CDR3 contains 16 residues. The V and J ends lost 2 bases and 4 bases respectively, with 17 bases between them. Germline values: CDR1 SEHNR, CDR2 FQNEAQ (reference sequence). CDR3 sequence reads: CASSLSAVSFPETQYF. CDR3 DNA sequence: TGTGCCAGCAGCTTATCAGCCGTGTCCTTCCCAGAGACCCAGTACTTC.

V and J are TRBV2 and TRBJ2-1; 8 bases are a match to TRBD1. V dropped 1 base and J dropped 5; count of bases not matched to a gene: 4. The CDR3 is 15 amino acids. Germline V gene data show CDR1 as SNHLY and CDR2 as FYNNEI. CDR3 nucleotides: TGTGCCAGCAGTGAAGGGTCAGGGGGCCACAATGAGCAGTTCTTC. Translated: CASSEGSGGHNEQFF.

The V gene is TRBV29-1, the J gene TRBJ1-6; D unclear. Deletions cut 5 bases from V and 10 bases from J, with 15 bases between. CDR1 and CDR2 (germline): SQVTM, ANQGSEA. There are 13 residues in the CDR3. The CDR3 reads CSVRPGVGSPLHF. Written as DNA, the CDR3 is TGCAGCGTTCGGCCCGGGGTAGGGTCACCCCTCCACTTT.

The chain recombines TRBV28 with TRBJ2-7; 7 nucleotides line up with TRBD2. CDR3 length equals 17 residues. Unmatched junction bases numbered 11, after V lost 1 base and J lost 2 bases. Germline V lookup: CDR1 MDHEN, CDR2 SYDVKM. The CDR3 DNA sequence: TGTGCCAGCAGTTTATCCCTGGGGAGGGGAAAAACCTACGAGCAGTACTTC. Amino acids: CASSLSLGRGKTYEQYF.

The gene calls are TRBV10-3 and TRBJ2-1; 10 positions agree with TRBD2. Germline-derived CDR1 and CDR2 are ENHRY and SYGVKD. CDR3 size: 17 residues. Germline trimming cut 7 bases from V and 2 bases from J; bases unmatched to any gene: 11. The CDR3 reads CAIKASGGAVAYNEQFF. The CDR3 DNA follows: TGTGCCATCAAAGCCAGCGGGGGGGCGGTCGCCTACAATGAGCAGTTCTTC.

The rearrangement joins TRBV30 to TRBJ2-2; TRBD2 is a possible D gene (5 bases). This CDR3 region has 14 residues. Germline CDR1 is GTSNPN and CDR2 is SVGIG (reference sequence). CDR3 sequence: CASGERDITGELFF. The CDR3 DNA is TGTGCTTCCGGGGAGAGGGATATCACCGGGGAGCTGTTTTTT.

This chain uses TRBV6-5 with TRBJ1-4; 7 bases map to TRBD1. The junction had 11 bases not matched to a gene; V was cut back by 6 bases and J by 7 bases. The germline V gene has CDR1 MNHEY and CDR2 SVGAGI. The CDR3 totals 15 residues. CDR3 DNA sequence: TGTGCCAGCAGACCGGGACAGACCCAGGGTGAAAAACTGTTTTTT. Protein product: CASRPGQTQGEKLFF.

The chain employs TRBV29-1 and TRBJ1-3, with a possible D match to TRBD1 (5 bases). The CDR3 is made up of 15 amino acids. Per germline, CDR1 SQVTM and CDR2 ANQGSEA. Trimming stripped 7 bases from V and 2 bases from J, with 18 bases between. CDR3 coding DNA: TGCAGCGCCATCCCGGGGACCTTAGCTGGAAACACCATATATTTT. Translated: CSAIPGTLAGNTIYF.

V gene TRBV4-2 combines with J gene TRBJ2-3; 9 bases line up with TRBD2. CDR1 is LGHNA and CDR2 is YNFKEQ in the germline V gene. The CDR3 has 15 amino acids. With V trimmed by 6 bases and J by 1 base, 5 bases remained unmatched. This CDR3 reads CASRDRLAGTDTQYF. DNA of the CDR3: TGTGCCAGCAGGGACAGACTAGCGGGCACAGATACGCAGTATTTT.